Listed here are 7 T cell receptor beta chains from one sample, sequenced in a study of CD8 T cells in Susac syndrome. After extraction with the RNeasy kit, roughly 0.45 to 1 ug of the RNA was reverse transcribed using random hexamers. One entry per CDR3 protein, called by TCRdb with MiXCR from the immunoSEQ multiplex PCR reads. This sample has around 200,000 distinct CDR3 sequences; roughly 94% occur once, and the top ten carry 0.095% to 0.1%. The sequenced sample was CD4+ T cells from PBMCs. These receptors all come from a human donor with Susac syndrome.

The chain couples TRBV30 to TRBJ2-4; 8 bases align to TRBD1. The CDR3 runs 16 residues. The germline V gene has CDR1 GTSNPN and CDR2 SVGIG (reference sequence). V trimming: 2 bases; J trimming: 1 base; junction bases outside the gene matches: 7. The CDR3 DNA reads TGTGCCTGGAGTCACATCCGGACAGGGGCCAAAAACATTCAGTACTTC. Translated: CAWSHIRTGAKNIQYF.

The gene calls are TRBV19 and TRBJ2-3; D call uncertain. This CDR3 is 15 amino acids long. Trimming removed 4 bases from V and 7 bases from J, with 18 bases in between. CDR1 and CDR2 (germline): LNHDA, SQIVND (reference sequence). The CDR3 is CASSTGALWSNTQYF. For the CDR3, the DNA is TGTGCCAGTAGTACAGGAGCTCTGTGGTCAAATACGCAGTATTTT.

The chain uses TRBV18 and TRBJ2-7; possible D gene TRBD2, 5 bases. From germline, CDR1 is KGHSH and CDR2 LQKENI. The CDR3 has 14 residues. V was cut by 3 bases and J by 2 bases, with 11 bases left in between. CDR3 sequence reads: CASSPTDGTYEQYF. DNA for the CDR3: TGTGCCAGCTCACCTACGGACGGGACCTACGAGCAGTACTTC.

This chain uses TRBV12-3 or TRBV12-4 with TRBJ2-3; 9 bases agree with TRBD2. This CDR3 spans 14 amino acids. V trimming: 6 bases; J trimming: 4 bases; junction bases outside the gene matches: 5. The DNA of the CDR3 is TGTGCCAGCAGAATAGCGGGGGAGGCAGATACGCAGTATTTT. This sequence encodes CASRIAGEADTQYF.

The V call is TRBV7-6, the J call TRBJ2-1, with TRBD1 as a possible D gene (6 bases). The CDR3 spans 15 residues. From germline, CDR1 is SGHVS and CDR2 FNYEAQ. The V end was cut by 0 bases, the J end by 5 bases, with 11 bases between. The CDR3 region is CASSLAQGSNNEQFF. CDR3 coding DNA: TGTGCCAGCAGCTTAGCACAGGGCAGCAACAATGAGCAGTTCTTC.

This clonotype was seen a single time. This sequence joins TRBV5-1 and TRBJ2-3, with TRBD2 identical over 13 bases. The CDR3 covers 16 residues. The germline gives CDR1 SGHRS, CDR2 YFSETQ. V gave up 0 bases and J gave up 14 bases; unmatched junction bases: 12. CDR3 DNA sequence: TGCGCCAGCAGCTTGGATATAACTAGCGGGGGGGAGAAACGGTATTTT. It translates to CASSLDITSGGEKRYF.

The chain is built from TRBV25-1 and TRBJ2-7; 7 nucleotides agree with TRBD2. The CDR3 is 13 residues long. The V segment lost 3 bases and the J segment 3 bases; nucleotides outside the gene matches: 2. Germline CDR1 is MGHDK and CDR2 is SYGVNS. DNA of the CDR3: TGTGCCAGCAGTGATTGGGGGGGCTACGAGCAGTACTTC. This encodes CASSDWGGYEQYF.